The sequence of this T cell receptor (beta chain) was determined in a study of blood T cell repertoires in COVID-19. About the research overall: Some COVID-19 samples were acute and others convalescent; all came from the United States, Italy and Spain.

TCRdb's table, derived via immunoSEQ multiplex PCR, lists solely in-frame clones and lacks some. The repertoire holds approximately 150,000 clones, with around 81% as singletons. Unmatched junction bases numbered 10, after V lost 5 bases and J lost 3 bases. The CDR3 sequence is 15 residues long. Germline CDR1 SGHVS, CDR2 FQNEAQ. Sequencing used PBMCs or T cells enriched from blood (not recorded which). The TCR originated in a woman aged 40 to 55 who had recovered from COVID-19. The rearrangement links TRBV7-8 to TRBJ2-7, with 7 nucleotides matching TRBD1. The DNA for the CDR3 is TGTGCCAGCAGCCAGTCGACAGGGTTGCACTACGAGCAGTACTTC. It codes for CASSQSTGLHYEQYF.